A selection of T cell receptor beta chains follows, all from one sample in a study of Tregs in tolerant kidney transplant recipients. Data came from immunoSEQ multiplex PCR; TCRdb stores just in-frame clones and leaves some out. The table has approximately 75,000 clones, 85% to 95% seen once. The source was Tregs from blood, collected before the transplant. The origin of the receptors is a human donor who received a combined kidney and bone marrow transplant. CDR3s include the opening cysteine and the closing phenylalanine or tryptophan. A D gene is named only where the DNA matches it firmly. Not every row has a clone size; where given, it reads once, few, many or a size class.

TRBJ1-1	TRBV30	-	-	CAWRVVGGITEAFF	TGTGCCTGGAGAGTAGTAGGGGGGATCACTGAAGCTTTCTTT
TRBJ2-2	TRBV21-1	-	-	CASTGRGARNTGELFF	TGTGCCAGCACCGGGCGGGGGGCGAGGAACACCGGGGAGCTGTTTTTT
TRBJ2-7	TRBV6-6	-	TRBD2	CASSYGTTAYEQYF	TGTGCCAGCAGTTACGGGACTACCGCCTACGAGCAGTACTTC
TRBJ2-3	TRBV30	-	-	CAWSVGTDTQYF	TGTGCCTGGAGTGTGGGCACAGATACGCAGTATTTT
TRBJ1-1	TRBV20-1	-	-	CSAGRTVEAFF	TGCAGTGCTGGGAGGACAGTTGAAGCTTTCTTT
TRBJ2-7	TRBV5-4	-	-	CASSLKQGYEQYF	TGTGCCAGCAGCTTGAAACAGGGATACGAGCAGTACTTC
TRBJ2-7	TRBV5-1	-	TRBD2	CASRPVPGTSYEQYF	TGCGCCAGCAGGCCCGTCCCCGGGACTAGCTACGAGCAGTACTTC
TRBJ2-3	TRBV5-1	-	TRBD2	CASSLLANTDTQYF	TGCGCCAGCAGCTTACTAGCGAACACAGATACGCAGTATTTT
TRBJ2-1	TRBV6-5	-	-	CASSYQKVGEQFF	TGTGCCAGCAGTTACCAGAAAGTCGGTGAGCAGTTCTTC
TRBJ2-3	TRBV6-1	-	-	CASSDQPGAGTDTQYF	TGTGCCAGCAGTGACCAGCCCGGGGCTGGCACAGATACGCAGTATTTT
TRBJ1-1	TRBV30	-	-	CAWAPRGLNTEAFF	TGTGCCTGGGCTCCCCGGGGTCTGAACACTGAAGCTTTCTTT
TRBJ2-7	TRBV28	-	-	CASSFPGTSYEQYF	TGTGCCAGCAGTTTCCCTGGGACCTCCTACGAGCAGTACTTC
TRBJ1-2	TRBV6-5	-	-	CASSRGQNYGYTF	TGTGCCAGCAGCAGGGGCCAAAACTATGGCTACACCTTC
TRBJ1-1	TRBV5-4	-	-	CASSSPQGNTEAFF	TGTGCCAGCAGCTCACCCCAGGGGAACACTGAAGCTTTCTTT
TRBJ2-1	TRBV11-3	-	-	CASSPESSYNEQFF	TGTGCCAGCAGCCCCGAGAGCTCCTACAATGAGCAGTTCTTC
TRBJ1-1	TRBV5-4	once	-	CASSLVSDRDTEAFF	TGTGCCAGCAGCTTGGTATCCGACAGAGACACTGAAGCTTTCTTT
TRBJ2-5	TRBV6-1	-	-	CASRQGPQETQYF	TGTGCCAGCAGACAGGGACCCCAAGAGACCCAGTACTTC
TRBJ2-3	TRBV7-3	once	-	CAGSSTGPGTDTQYF	TGTGCCGGCAGCTCCACAGGGCCTGGCACAGATACGCAGTATTTT
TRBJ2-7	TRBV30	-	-	CAWGESYEQYF	TGTGCCTGGGGCGAGTCCTACGAGCAGTACTTC
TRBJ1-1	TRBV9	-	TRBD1	CASSVVDRGNTEAFF	TGTGCCAGCAGCGTAGTTGACAGGGGGAACACTGAAGCTTTCTTT
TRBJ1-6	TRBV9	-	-	CASGETVYNSPLHF	TGTGCCAGCGGCGAGACGGTTTATAATTCACCCCTCCACTTT
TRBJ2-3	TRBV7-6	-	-	CASSPWDSLSTDTQYF	TGTGCCAGCAGCCCTTGGGATAGCTTAAGCACAGATACGCAGTATTTT
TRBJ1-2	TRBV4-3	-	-	CASSQDRGPYGYTF	TGCGCCAGCAGCCAAGACAGGGGCCCCTATGGCTACACCTTC
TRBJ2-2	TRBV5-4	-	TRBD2	CASSFSTLGLAGGGTGELFF	TGTGCCAGCAGCTTTAGTACACTGGGACTAGCGGGAGGTGGCACCGGGGAGCTGTTTTTT
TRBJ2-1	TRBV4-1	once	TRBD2	CASSPIHAASGSYEQFF	TGCGCCAGCAGCCCAATCCATGCGGCTAGCGGGAGCTATGAGCAGTTCTTC
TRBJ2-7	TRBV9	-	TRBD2	CASSVTLAGGEQYF	TGTGCCAGCAGCGTAACGCTAGCGGGAGGTGAGCAGTACTTC
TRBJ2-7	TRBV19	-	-	CASSQMGGPYEQYF	TGTGCCAGTAGTCAAATGGGGGGACCTTACGAGCAGTACTTC
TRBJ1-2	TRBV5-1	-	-	CASSLEQGANYGYTF	TGCGCCAGCAGCTTGGAACAGGGCGCTAACTATGGCTACACCTTC
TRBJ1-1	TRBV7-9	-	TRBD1	CASSARQGRTEAFF	TGTGCCAGCAGCGCCAGACAGGGCCGCACTGAAGCTTTCTTT